These 21 T cell receptor beta chains were all obtained from the same sample, sequenced in a study of blood T cell dynamics during melanoma immunotherapy. Time point given: pre-treatment baseline. Produced via immunoSEQ multiplex PCR; TCRdb's table is partial and in-frame only. Counted here are fewer than 4,500 clones, about 97% occurring once; the ten biggest clones make up about 1.5%. Material: effector memory CD8+ T cells from blood, obtained from a patient treated with checkpoint blockade. The receptors here all came from a human donor with melanoma.

V usage is TRBV14 and J usage is TRBJ2-5; 8 nucleotides agree with TRBD2. Trimming at V came to 6 bases and at J to 2 bases, leaving 14 bases not matched to a gene. Germline CDR1 reads SGHDN; CDR2 reads FVKESK. The CDR3 runs 17 residues. DNA of the CDR3: TGTGCCAGCAGTACTAGCGGAGCCCGACCCTCACAAGAGACCCAGTACTTC. It translates to CASSTSGARPSQETQYF.

This clone was found once. V gene TRBV6-5 combines with J gene TRBJ2-2; D is possibly TRBD2 (6 bases). The CDR3 consists of 15 residues. The germline V gene encodes CDR1 MNHEY and CDR2 SVGAGI. With 1 base removed from V and 5 bases from J, the gap between germline ends came to 11 bases. The CDR3 loop is CASSYLAGRTGELFF. In DNA form, the CDR3 reads TGTGCCAGCAGTTACTTGGCGGGACGTACCGGGGAGCTGTTTTTT.

The rearrangement links TRBV6-5 to TRBJ2-7, with D maybe TRBD2 (7 bases). The CDR3 is made up of 14 amino acids. Germline values: CDR1 MNHEY, CDR2 SVGAGI. Trimming stripped 2 bases from V and 7 bases from J, with 15 bases between. The CDR3 reads CASSYRDKAGEQYF. The CDR3 region has the DNA TGTGCCAGCAGTTACCGGGACAAAGCGGGGGAGCAGTACTTC.

V and J are TRBV5-4 and TRBJ2-3; TRBD2 agrees at 7 bases. The CDR3 consists of 15 residues. J lost 6 bases, V lost 3 bases, and 10 bases had no gene match. Germline V gene data show CDR1 as SGHNT and CDR2 as YYREEE (reference sequence). CDR3 DNA sequence: TGTGCCAGCAGCTCCCCTAGCGGACCCGAGGATACGCAGTATTTT. Translated, it gives CASSSPSGPEDTQYF.

The genes are TRBV5-5 and TRBJ1-3, with D perhaps matching TRBD1 (5 bases). Looked up from germline, CDR1 is SGHKS and CDR2 is YYEKEE (reference sequence). The CDR3 has 16 amino acids. The ends were cut back, 0 bases at V and 4 bases at J, with 14 bases in the middle. In nucleotides, the CDR3 is TGTGCCAGCAGCTTGGCACGGGACGGTGCCGGAAACACCATATATTTT. Residues: CASSLARDGAGNTIYF.

The chain couples TRBV21-1 to TRBJ1-5; TRBD1 was called by the table and not checked on the DNA. TRBV21-1 is annotated as a pseudogene. The CDR3 is made up of 17 amino acids. The chain's CDR3 is CASSKRVQGYSNQPQHF. The CDR3 DNA reads TGTGCCAGCAGCAAAAGAGTTCAGGGCTATAGCAATCAGCCCCAGCATTTT.

This chain uses TRBV7-6 with TRBJ2-7; unclear D gene. The CDR3 runs to 15 residues. The V gene lost 5 bases and the J gene lost 0 bases, with 14 bases spanning the gap. Germline V gene lookup returns CDR1 SGHVS and CDR2 FNYEAQ. CDR3 in amino acids: CASSQLKENSYEQYF. The CDR3, as DNA: TGTGCCAGCAGCCAACTCAAGGAAAACTCCTACGAGCAGTACTTC. The variable domain in full, completed from reference TRBV7-6 and TRBJ2-7, reads GAGVSQSPRYKVTKRGQDVALRCDPISGHVSLYWYRQALGQGPEFLTYFNYEAQQDKSGLPNDRFSAERPEGSISTLTIQRTEQRDSAMYRCASSQLKENSYEQYFGPGTRLTVT.

This clone has just a few counts. V is TRBV10-1 and J is TRBJ1-5; D is uncertain. Per the germline V gene, CDR1 is WNHNN and CDR2 is SYGVQD (reference sequence). The germline V and J ends were trimmed by 2 bases and 4 bases, with 3 bases remaining between them. CDR3 size: 12 residues. The CDR3 reads CASSEGNQPQHF. The CDR3 DNA sequence: TGCGCCAGCAGTGAGGGGAATCAGCCCCAGCATTTT.

This clone was counted a single time. The chain is built from TRBV13 and TRBJ2-7; D may match TRBD1 or TRBD2 (6 bases each). The V end was cut by 4 bases, the J end by 2 bases, with 15 bases between. The CDR3 loop spans 15 amino acids. Germline V gene lookup returns CDR1 PRHDT and CDR2 FYEKMQ (reference sequence). Written as DNA, the CDR3 is TGTGCCAGCAGCTCCGACCTCGGGGGCCCCTACGAGCAGTACTTC. Translated: CASSSDLGGPYEQYF.

The rearrangement links TRBV4-3 to TRBJ1-1; D is uncertain. Trimming shortened V by 6 bases and J by 1 base, and 9 bases separated the two germline ends. In germline, CDR1 is LGHNA, CDR2 YSLEER. The CDR3 runs 13 residues. CDR3 nucleotides: TGCGCCAGCAGTCTCGCGGGGAACACTGAAGCTTTCTTT. Translated: CASSLAGNTEAFF.

The chain joins TRBV2 to TRBJ2-7; 9 bases map to TRBD1. Trimming at V came to 6 bases and at J to 3 bases, leaving 12 bases not matched to a gene. From germline, CDR1 is SNHLY and CDR2 FYNNEI. The CDR3 contains 16 residues. The CDR3 loop reads CASSLDRGSPLYEQYF. CDR3 coding DNA: TGTGCCAGCAGCTTAGACAGGGGGTCGCCCCTCTACGAGCAGTACTTC.

In this sample, this clone turned up a few times. The chain uses TRBV27 and TRBJ2-7; no clear D. The CDR3 length is 11 residues. The germline V gene encodes CDR1 MNHEY and CDR2 SMNVEV (reference sequence). Trimming left V 6 bases short and J 2 bases short, with 5 bases between. Written as DNA, the CDR3 is TGTGCCAGCAGGCTAGCCTACGAGCAGTACTTC. Protein sequence: CASRLAYEQYF.

V usage is TRBV18 and J usage is TRBJ2-2; perhaps TRBD1 as D (6 bases). Trimming removed 6 bases from V and 6 bases from J, with 11 bases in between. CDR1 and CDR2 (germline): KGHSH, LQKENI. CDR3 length: 13 residues. The CDR3 spells CASSTGDPGELFF. The CDR3 region has the DNA TGTGCCAGCTCGACAGGAGATCCCGGGGAGCTGTTTTTT. The full variable domain, in which reference TRBV18 and TRBJ2-2 provide the parts outside the CDR3, is NAGVMQNPRHLVRRRGQEARLRCSPMKGHSHVYWYRQLPEEGLKFMVYLQKENIIDESGMPKERFSAEFPKEGPSILRIQQVVRGDSAAYFCASSTGDPGELFFGEGSRLTVL.

The chain couples TRBV7-6 to TRBJ1-2; 7 positions match TRBD1. The trim removed 5 bases at V and 1 base at J, leaving 7 bases unmatched. This CDR3 has 15 amino acids. Germline V lookup: CDR1 SGHVS, CDR2 FNYEAQ. The CDR3 spells CASSPGTAGNYGYTF. The CDR3 coding sequence is TGTGCCAGCAGCCCGGGGACAGCGGGTAACTATGGCTACACCTTC. The full variable domain, its missing parts supplied by reference TRBV7-6 and TRBJ1-2, is GAGVSQSPRYKVTKRGQDVALRCDPISGHVSLYWYRQALGQGPEFLTYFNYEAQQDKSGLPNDRFSAERPEGSISTLTIQRTEQRDSAMYRCASSPGTAGNYGYTFGSGTRLTVV.

The J gene is TRBJ1-1, the V gene TRBV7-6; D unclear. CDR3 length: 15 residues. Germline CDR1 is SGHVS and CDR2 is FNYEAQ. V lost 0 bases, J lost 0 bases, and 8 bases lay in between. CDR3 coding DNA: TGTGCCAGCAGCTTAGCGGCGGAAATGAACACTGAAGCTTTCTTT. Translated, it gives CASSLAAEMNTEAFF.

The chain is built from TRBV5-1 and TRBJ2-1; 7 positions match TRBD2. Germline-derived CDR1 and CDR2 are SGHRS and YFSETQ. The CDR3 has 14 residues. Trimming cost V 4 bases and J 4 bases; bases outside gene matches: 5. CDR3 nucleotide sequence: TGCGCCAGCAGCGGGCTAGCGGAATACAATGAGCAGTTCTTC. Protein product: CASSGLAEYNEQFF. Variable domain in full (rest from reference TRBV5-1 and TRBJ2-1): KAGVTQTPRYLIKTRGQQVTLSCSPISGHRSVSWYQQTPGQGLQFLFEYFSETQRNKGNFPGRFSGRQFSNSRSEMNVSTLELGDSALYLCASSGLAEYNEQFFGPGTRLTVL.

The chain joins TRBV19 to TRBJ1-1, with TRBD1 as a possible D gene (6 bases). CDR3 length: 15 residues. V shed 6 bases and J shed 3 bases, with 17 bases lying between them. CDR1 is LNHDA and CDR2 is SQIVND in the germline V gene (reference sequence). The CDR3 is CASRSNRDYYTEAFF. CDR3 DNA: TGTGCCAGTAGGTCGAACAGGGATTATTACACTGAAGCTTTCTTT.

This clone was observed a single time. The genes are TRBV7-9 and TRBJ2-7, with 8 bases matching TRBD1. The junction had 8 bases not matched to a gene; V was cut back by 5 bases and J by 2 bases. The CDR3 has 15 residues. The germline V gene has CDR1 SEHNR and CDR2 FQNEAQ (reference sequence). The CDR3, as DNA: TGTGCCAGCAGCCGACTTGGACAGGGCCCCTACGAGCAGTACTTC. Translated: CASSRLGQGPYEQYF. Filled out from reference TRBV7-9 and TRBJ2-7, the complete variable domain reads DTGVSQNPRHKITKRGQNVTFRCDPISEHNRLYWYRQTLGQGPEFLTYFQNEAQLEKSRLLSDRFSAERPKGSFSTLEIQRTEQGDSAMYLCASSRLGQGPYEQYFGPGTRLTVT.

The chain employs TRBV4-1 and TRBJ2-7; D remains unclear. The germline V gene has CDR1 MGHRA and CDR2 YSYEKL. Trimming took 4 bases from V and 0 from J, leaving 13 bases between them. This CDR3 spans 15 amino acids. Written as DNA, the CDR3 is TGCGCCAGCAGCCCCGACACACAGAGCTCCTACGAGCAGTACTTC. It specifies CASSPDTQSSYEQYF.

The chain joins TRBV5-8 to TRBJ1-1; possible D gene TRBD1, 5 bases. There are 12 residues in the CDR3. Germline V lookup: CDR1 SGHTS, CDR2 YDEGEE. V lost 2 bases and J lost 6, with 8 bases in between. The CDR3 is CASSFSGPEAFF. CDR3 bases: TGTGCCAGCAGCTTCTCGGGGCCTGAAGCTTTCTTT.

The V and J genes are TRBV11-2 and TRBJ2-7; weak D call: TRBD1 (8 bases). The germline V and J ends were trimmed by 2 bases and 5 bases, with 10 bases remaining between them. The CDR3 totals 13 residues. Germline CDR1 is SGHAT and CDR2 is FQNNGV. The CDR3 DNA is TGTGCCAGCAGCTTAACAGGGGGGGACGAGCAGTACTTC. It specifies CASSLTGGDEQYF.